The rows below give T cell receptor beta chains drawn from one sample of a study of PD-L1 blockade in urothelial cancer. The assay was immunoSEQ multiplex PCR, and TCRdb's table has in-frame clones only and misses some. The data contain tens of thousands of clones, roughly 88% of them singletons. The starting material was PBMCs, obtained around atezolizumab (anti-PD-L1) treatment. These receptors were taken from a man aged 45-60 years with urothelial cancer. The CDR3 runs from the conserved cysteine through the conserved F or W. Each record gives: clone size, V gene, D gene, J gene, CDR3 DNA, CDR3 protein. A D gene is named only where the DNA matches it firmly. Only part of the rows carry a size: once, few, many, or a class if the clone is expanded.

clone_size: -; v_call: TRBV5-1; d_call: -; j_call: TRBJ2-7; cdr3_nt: TGCGCCAGCAGCGGGGTAGACCAGGGCTTCTACGAGCAGTACTTC; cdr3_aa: CASSGVDQGFYEQYF
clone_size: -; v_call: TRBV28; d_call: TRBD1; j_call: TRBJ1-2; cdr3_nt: TGTGCCAGCAGTATCACCGGGACAGGGACCTATGGCTACACCTTC; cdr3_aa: CASSITGTGTYGYTF
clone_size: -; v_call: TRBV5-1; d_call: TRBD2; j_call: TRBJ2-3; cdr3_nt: TGCGCCAGCAGCCCGTCGACTAGCGGGAGGGGAGATACGCAGTATTTT; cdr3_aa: CASSPSTSGRGDTQYF
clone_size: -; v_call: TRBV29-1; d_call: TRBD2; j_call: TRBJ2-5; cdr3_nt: TGCAGCGTTGGCCTACCAACTAGCGGGGGCTCATGGGGTGGAGAGACCCAGTACTTC; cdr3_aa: CSVGLPTSGGSWGGETQYF
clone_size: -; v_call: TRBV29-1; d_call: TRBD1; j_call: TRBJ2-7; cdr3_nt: TGCAGCGTGACCCGGACAGGGGACCTGACCTACGAGCAGTACTTC; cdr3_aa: CSVTRTGDLTYEQYF
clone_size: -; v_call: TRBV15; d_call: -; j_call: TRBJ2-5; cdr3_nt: TGTGCCACCACCCTTGGTCCAGGGAAAGAGACCCAGTACTTC; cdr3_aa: CATTLGPGKETQYF
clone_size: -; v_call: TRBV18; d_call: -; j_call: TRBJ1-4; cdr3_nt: TGTGCCAGCTCACCAGCGGCCGAAAAACTGTTTTTT; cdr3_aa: CASSPAAEKLFF
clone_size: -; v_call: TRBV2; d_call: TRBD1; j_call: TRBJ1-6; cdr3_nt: TGTGCCAGCAGGCCGACAGGGCGGAATAATTCACCCCTCCACTTT; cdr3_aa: CASRPTGRNNSPLHF
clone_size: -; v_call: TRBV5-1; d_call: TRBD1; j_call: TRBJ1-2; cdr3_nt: TGCGCCAGCAGCCCTCCGGGACAGGGTTATGGCTACACCTTC; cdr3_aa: CASSPPGQGYGYTF
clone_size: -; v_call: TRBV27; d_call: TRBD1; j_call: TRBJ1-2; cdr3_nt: TGTGCCAGCAGTCAAAATCCGGGACAGGGCAGTGGCTACACCTTC; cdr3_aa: CASSQNPGQGSGYTF
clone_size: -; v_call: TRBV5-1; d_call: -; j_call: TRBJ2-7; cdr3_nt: TGCGCCAGCAGCTTATCTTCCCCATACTACGACGAGCAGTACTTC; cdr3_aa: CASSLSSPYYDEQYF
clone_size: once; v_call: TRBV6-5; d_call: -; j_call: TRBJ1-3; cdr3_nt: TGTGCCAGCAGTTACTCCCCAGGCTCTGGAAACACCATATATTTT; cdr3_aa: CASSYSPGSGNTIYF
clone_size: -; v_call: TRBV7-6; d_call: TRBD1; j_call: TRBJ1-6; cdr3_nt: TGTGCCAGCAGCCGTGGGACAGGCTATAATTCACCCCTCCACTTT; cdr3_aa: CASSRGTGYNSPLHF
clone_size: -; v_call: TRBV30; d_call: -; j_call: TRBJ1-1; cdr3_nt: TGTGCCTGGAGTATGGGACTCACGAACACTGAAGCTTTCTTT; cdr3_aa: CAWSMGLTNTEAFF
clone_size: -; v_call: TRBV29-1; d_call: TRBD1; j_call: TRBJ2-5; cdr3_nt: TGCAGCGTGGGGACAGGTTGGGAGACCCAGTACTTC; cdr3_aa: CSVGTGWETQYF
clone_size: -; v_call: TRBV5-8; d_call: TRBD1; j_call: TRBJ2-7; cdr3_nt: TGTGCCAGCAGCCTTCACAGGGGGCGCATTGGGGACGAGCAGTACTTC; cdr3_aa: CASSLHRGRIGDEQYF
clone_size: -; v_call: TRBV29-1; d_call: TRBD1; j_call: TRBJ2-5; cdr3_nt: TGCAGCGCATCTGACAGGGCGGCGGAGACCCAGTACTTC; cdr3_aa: CSASDRAAETQYF
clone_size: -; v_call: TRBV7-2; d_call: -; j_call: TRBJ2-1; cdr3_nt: TGTGCCAGCAGCCCGACAGACCCTCATTACAATGAGCAGTTCTTC; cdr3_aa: CASSPTDPHYNEQFF
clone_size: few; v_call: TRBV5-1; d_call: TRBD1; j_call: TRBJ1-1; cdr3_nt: TGCGCCAGCAGCCAGACAGGGGTGAACACTGAAGCTTTCTTT; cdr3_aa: CASSQTGVNTEAFF
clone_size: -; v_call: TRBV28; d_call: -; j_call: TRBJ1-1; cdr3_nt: TGTGCCAGCACCCCCTCAGGGATGAACACTGAAGCTTTCTTT; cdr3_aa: CASTPSGMNTEAFF
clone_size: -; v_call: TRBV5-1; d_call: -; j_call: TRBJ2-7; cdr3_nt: TGCGCCAGCAGCTTGGCAATGGGTATCTCGGACAGCGAGCAGTACTTC; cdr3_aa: CASSLAMGISDSEQYF
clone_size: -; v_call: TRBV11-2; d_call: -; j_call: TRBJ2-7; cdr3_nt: TGTGCCAGCAGCTGGGGCAGGGGGGTCCCCTACGAGCAGTACTTC; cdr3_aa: CASSWGRGVPYEQYF